This entry lists 24 T cell receptor beta chains sequenced from one sample in a study of Ad26.COV2.S vaccination and SARS-CoV-2 variants (dated by TCRdb to the early 2020s). This sample's treatment or condition label indicates: approximately 18 received Ad26.COV2.S at low or high dose, single or two shots; a few received placebo; per-sample allocation not given. For vaccine and placebo recipients, the sequenced repertoires came from samples collected on day 63 after the first injection. The library came from the immunoSEQ multiplex PCR assay. TCRdb took over this immuneACCESS table, retaining in-frame rearrangements with V and J assigned. Such tables are incomplete; in checked studies, under half of the missing clones stem from an unresolved V gene, and the remainder is unexplained. Within this sample are roughly 450,000 clones, with around 90% of them counted one time only. The ten largest clones represent 10% to 15% of the sample.

The specimen was peripheral blood, collected in a trial of Ad26.COV2.S vaccine versus placebo. The receptor set was obtained from a person between 18 and 65 years old who received the Ad26.COV2.S COVID-19 vaccine or a placebo.

The chain combines TRBV18 with TRBJ1-5, with a tentative D call TRBD1 (6 bases). The CDR3 consists of 16 residues. The germline V gene has CDR1 KGHSH and CDR2 LQKENI. Between the trimmed V and J ends, which lost 3 bases and 3 bases, there was a span of 15 bases. In DNA, the CDR3 is TGTGCCAGCTCACCTCTCCCGTCAGGGGACAATCAGCCCCAGCATTTT. Translated: CASSPLPSGDNQPQHF.

The genes are TRBV7-9 and TRBJ2-2; D gene ambiguous. CDR3 length: 11 amino acids. CDR1 is SEHNR, CDR2 FQNEAQ, per germline (reference sequence). The germline V and J ends were trimmed by 5 bases and 6 bases, with 4 bases remaining between them. CDR3 protein: CASSPPGELFF. CDR3 bases: TGTGCCAGCAGCCCCCCCGGGGAGCTGTTTTTT.

The chain has TRBV30 and TRBJ2-2; D possibly corresponds to TRBD2 (5 bases). Germline CDR1 GTSNPN, CDR2 SVGIG (reference sequence). Trimming stripped 0 bases from V and 1 base from J, with 6 bases between. The CDR3 totals 14 residues. CDR3 sequence (DNA): TGTGCCTGGAGTGTAGAGGGGAACACCGGGGAGCTGTTTTTT. This sequence encodes CAWSVEGNTGELFF.

The rearrangement uses TRBV27 and TRBJ1-2; D perhaps matches TRBD1 (6 bases). V was shortened by 6 bases and J by 2 bases, with 10 bases between the two germline ends. CDR3 length equals 13 residues. Germline V CDR1 and CDR2: MNHEY, SMNVEV (reference sequence). CDR3 sequence (DNA): TGTGCCAGCAGCTCAACAGGGAACTATGGCTACACCTTC. Its translation is CASSSTGNYGYTF.

The gene calls are TRBV18 and TRBJ2-2; tentatively, D is TRBD2 (5 bases). Between the trimmed V and J ends, which lost 1 base and 0 bases, there was a span of 9 bases. The CDR3 spans 16 residues. CDR1 is KGHSH, CDR2 LQKENI, per germline. The CDR3 region is CASSPQLGTNTGELFF. CDR3 nucleotides: TGTGCCAGCTCACCACAACTCGGGACGAACACCGGGGAGCTGTTTTTT. The full variable domain, in which reference TRBV18 and TRBJ2-2 provide the parts outside the CDR3, is NAGVMQNPRHLVRRRGQEARLRCSPMKGHSHVYWYRQLPEEGLKFMVYLQKENIIDESGMPKERFSAEFPKEGPSILRIQQVVRGDSAAYFCASSPQLGTNTGELFFGEGSRLTVL.

A single count supports this clone. The genes are TRBV6-6 and TRBJ2-5; D is unresolved. V was cut by 5 bases and J by 2 bases, with 9 bases left in between. The CDR3 contains 13 residues. Germline CDR1 is MNHNY and CDR2 is SVGAGI (reference sequence). The CDR3 DNA follows: TGTGCCAGCAGTCCAGAGTGGCAAGAGACCCAGTACTTC. This gives the protein CASSPEWQETQYF.

The rearrangement links TRBV5-4 to TRBJ2-5; 10 nucleotides match TRBD2. J was trimmed by 3 bases and V by 4 bases; bases with no gene match: 3. CDR3 length: 14 amino acids. The germline V gene encodes CDR1 SGHNT and CDR2 YYREEE (reference sequence). The CDR3 region is CASSQGLAEETQYF. Here the CDR3 DNA reads TGTGCCAGCAGCCAAGGACTAGCGGAAGAGACCCAGTACTTC.

On this clone itself: At the DNA level, this CDR3 is encoded by other sequences in the same sample as well. The CDR3 loop is CASSTGTGNQPQHF. The CDR3 coding sequence is TGCGCCAGCAGCACCGGGACAGGCAATCAGCCCCAGCATTTT. The chain carries TRBV5-1 and TRBJ1-5; 7 bases line up with TRBD1. With V trimmed by 4 bases and J by 2 bases, 3 bases remained unmatched. This CDR3 has 14 residues. The germline V gene has CDR1 SGHRS and CDR2 YFSETQ.

The gene calls are TRBV2 and TRBJ2-3, with D perhaps matching TRBD2 (6 bases). This CDR3 is built from 13 residues. Germline values: CDR1 SNHLY, CDR2 FYNNEI. Deletions cut 4 bases from V and 6 bases from J, with 11 bases between. The CDR3 here is CASSGLVGDTQYF. CDR3 bases: TGTGCCAGCAGTGGACTAGTGGGGGATACGCAGTATTTT.

V is TRBV27 and J is TRBJ2-2; tentatively, D is TRBD2 (6 bases). Germline assignment: CDR1 MNHEY and CDR2 SMNVEV (reference sequence). The CDR3 totals 14 residues. Trimming removed 9 bases at V and 4 bases at J, with 15 bases between. As DNA, the CDR3 is TGTGCCAGTCAAAGGACTATCAGCACCGGGGAGCTGTTTTTT. This codes for CASQRTISTGELFF.

The gene calls are TRBV27 and TRBJ2-2; 8 nucleotides align to TRBD1. Germline lookup yields CDR1 MNHEY and CDR2 SMNVEV (reference sequence). CDR3 length equals 16 residues. Trimming at V came to 5 bases and at J to 2 bases, leaving 7 bases not matched to a gene. CDR3 nucleotides: TGTGCCAGCAGTGCTTACGGGACAGGAAACACCGGGGAGCTGTTTTTT. Amino acids: CASSAYGTGNTGELFF.

This clone was detected once. This same CDR3 is encoded by further DNA sequences in the sample. The chain employs TRBV18 and TRBJ1-3; 7 bases map to TRBD1. Trimming at V came to 3 bases and at J to 1 base, leaving 3 bases not matched to a gene. The length of the CDR3 is 15 residues. Germline V lookup: CDR1 KGHSH, CDR2 LQKENI. The CDR3 DNA reads as TGTGCCAGCTCACCCGGGACAGCTTCTGGAAACACCATATATTTT. This sequence encodes CASSPGTASGNTIYF.

The V and J genes are TRBV4-1 and TRBJ2-3, with TRBD2 identical over 11 bases. CDR3 size: 19 residues. Germline assignment: CDR1 MGHRA and CDR2 YSYEKL. With V trimmed by 5 bases and J by 1 base, 14 bases remained unmatched. CDR3 residues: CASSARTSGRISGTDTQYF. The CDR3 DNA reads as TGCGCCAGCAGCGCTCGAACTAGCGGGAGAATTAGCGGCACAGATACGCAGTATTTT.

The V call is TRBV5-1, the J call TRBJ2-2; 8 nucleotides line up with TRBD2. Germline CDR1 SGHRS, CDR2 YFSETQ. The J segment lost 1 base and the V segment lost 3 bases, leaving 11 bases of the junction unmatched. The CDR3 runs to 18 residues. CDR3 coding DNA: TGCGCCAGCAGCTCGACCCCCTCGGCGGGAGGGAACACCGGGGAGCTGTTTTTT. Its protein product is CASSSTPSAGGNTGELFF.

This clone was seen once. V gene TRBV19 combines with J gene TRBJ1-2; the match to TRBD1 covers 10 bases. J gave up 2 bases and V 2 bases, and 5 bases lay outside the gene matches. The germline gives CDR1 LNHDA, CDR2 SQIVND (reference sequence). The CDR3 spans 16 residues. CDR3 region: CASSISGTGANYGYTF. The CDR3 bases are TGTGCCAGTAGTATATCGGGGACAGGGGCAAACTATGGCTACACCTTC.

The rearrangement links TRBV5-4 to TRBJ1-3; unclear D gene. The V end lost 7 bases, the J end lost 2 bases, and 22 bases lay between the germline ends. Germline V lookup: CDR1 SGHNT, CDR2 YYREEE (reference sequence). The length of the CDR3 is 17 residues. Written as DNA, the CDR3 is TGTGCCAGCGTCTTTAGGCTCCAGAAGGAAGCTGGAAACACCATATATTTT. Protein sequence: CASVFRLQKEAGNTIYF.

The chain uses TRBV18 and TRBJ2-2; D possibly corresponds to TRBD2 (5 bases). Germline lookup yields CDR1 KGHSH and CDR2 LQKENI. Trimming cost V 2 bases and J 1 base, with 14 bases left between them. The CDR3 spans 17 residues. The CDR3 nucleotides read TGTGCCAGCTCACCAAGGCTAGCTGGGGTGAACACCGGGGAGCTGTTTTTT. Its protein product is CASSPRLAGVNTGELFF.

This clone was detected once. This chain uses TRBV21-1 with TRBJ2-7; no check of the table's D call, TRBD1, against the DNA was made. TRBV21-1 has pseudogene status. The CDR3 runs to 15 residues. The CDR3 bases are TGTGCCAGCAGCAAAATGGGACACCGGTTCTACGAGCAGTACTTC. This codes for CASSKMGHRFYEQYF.

The genes are TRBV11-2 and TRBJ2-5, with 7 bases fitting TRBD1. The V and J ends lost 0 bases and 5 bases, in that order; junction bases with no gene match: 3. Germline lookup yields CDR1 SGHAT and CDR2 FQNNGV. The CDR3 consists of 14 residues. CDR3 coding DNA: TGTGCCAGCAGCTTAGAGAGGGGGCACGAGACCCAGTACTTC. Amino acid sequence: CASSLERGHETQYF. Full variable domain (rest looked up from reference TRBV11-2 and TRBJ2-5): EAGVAQSPRYKIIEKRQSVAFWCNPISGHATLYWYQQILGQGPKLLIQFQNNGVVDDSQLPKDRFSAERLKGVDSTLKIQPAKLEDSAVYLCASSLERGHETQYFGPGTRLLVL.

The chain carries TRBV7-9 and TRBJ2-3, with 11 nucleotides matching TRBD2. Germline V gives CDR1 SEHNR, CDR2 FQNEAQ (reference sequence). The CDR3 covers 13 residues. V trimming: 8 bases; J trimming: 5 bases; junction bases outside the gene matches: 3. CDR3 region: CASGTSGRDTQYF. The CDR3 nucleotides read TGTGCCAGCGGCACTAGCGGGAGAGATACGCAGTATTTT.

This rearrangement joins TRBV6-5 to TRBJ1-2; D not certain. The CDR3 runs to 13 residues. Germline V gene data show CDR1 as MNHEY and CDR2 as SVGAGI. V was pared by 5 bases and J by 6 bases, with 13 bases between. The CDR3 DNA follows: TGTGCCAGCAGTCCGGTGGGGTTCGATGGCTACACCTTC. Protein: CASSPVGFDGYTF.

This chain links TRBV18 with TRBJ1-1; D may be TRBD1 (6 bases). This CDR3 is built from 16 residues. The germline V and J ends were trimmed by 0 bases and 3 bases, with 14 bases remaining between them. In germline, CDR1 is KGHSH, CDR2 LQKENI. CDR3 bases: TGTGCCAGCTCACCACCAGGGGACAAGCAAGACACTGAAGCTTTCTTT. Translated: CASSPPGDKQDTEAFF.

This chain links TRBV9 with TRBJ2-3; 7 nucleotides line up with TRBD2. CDR3 length: 16 amino acids. CDR1 SGDLS and CDR2 YYNGEE come from the germline V gene. Trimming cost V 0 bases and J 4 bases; bases outside gene matches: 8. The CDR3 is CASSVDGGSLSDTQYF. Written as DNA, the CDR3 is TGTGCCAGCAGCGTAGATGGCGGGAGTCTCTCAGATACGCAGTATTTT.

Only one count was recorded for this clone. This chain links TRBV9 with TRBJ2-5, with unresolved D. The CDR3 is made up of 13 amino acids. V was trimmed by 0 bases and J by 5 bases, leaving 8 bases between them. Germline V lookup: CDR1 SGDLS, CDR2 YYNGEE. The CDR3 DNA reads as TGTGCCAGCAGCGTAGCTTGGATGGAGACCCAGTACTTC. Encoded protein: CASSVAWMETQYF. Combining the CDR3 with reference TRBV9 and TRBJ2-5 gives the whole variable domain DSGVTQTPKHLITATGQRVTLRCSPRSGDLSVYWYQQSLDQGLQFLIQYYNGEERAKGNILERFSAQQFPDLHSELNLSSLELGDSALYFCASSVAWMETQYFGPGTRLLVL.